This T cell receptor beta chain was found in a study of blood T cell repertoires in COVID-19. In the study's own analysis: Amplification with reference gene primers provided the estimates of nucleated cell counts. TCRdb's table, derived via immunoSEQ multiplex PCR, lists solely in-frame clones and lacks some. The V and J calls and the clone size are those of that table, but D and trimming were determined from the DNA. The sample holds approximately 200,000 clones, 70% to 90% seen once. Germline V CDR1 and CDR2: SGHRS, YFSETQ. V was clipped by 2 bases and J by 3 bases; unmatched bases: 2. The CDR3 runs to 14 residues. Participants' own reports of clinical history determined their cohort assignment. For recovered donors of Cohort 3, there were two negative PCRs, clearance, or symptom resolution.

Input material: PBMCs or T cells enriched from blood (not recorded which). The chain recombines TRBV5-1 with TRBJ2-5, with 9 nucleotides matching TRBD2. The clonotype originates from a man aged 30-40 years who had recovered from COVID-19. CDR3 in amino acids: CASSLLAGEETQYF. The CDR3 coding sequence is TGCGCCAGCAGCTTATTAGCGGGGGAAGAGACCCAGTACTTC.